This T cell receptor (beta chain) was obtained from a study of identical twins. Study results and caveats: Conclusions rested on cross-sectional statistics rather than following the same donors.

This clonotype has more than one count but fewer than ten. Its target is unknown. Using its own MiXCR run on the 5' RACE reads, TCRdb lists one record per CDR3 protein. The table shows under 500,000 distinct CDR3 sequences, with over 11% occurring only once. CDR3 size: 16 residues. Germline trimming cut 4 bases from V and 6 bases from J; bases unmatched to any gene: 6. Looked up from germline, CDR1 is SGHTA and CDR2 is FQGNSA. These data also featured in a second study, about yellow fever vaccine responses in identical twins.

The V gene is TRBV7-2, the J gene TRBJ2-3; 14 nucleotides match TRBD2. Sequenced sample: CD4+ T cells sorted from blood. The source of this sequence is a woman aged 18 to 35 in good health. The CDR3 loop is CASSSAGTSGSDTQYF. The DNA for the CDR3 is TGTGCCAGCAGCTCTGCCGGGACTAGCGGGAGCGATACGCAGTATTTT.